This T cell receptor beta chain was identified during a study of blood T cell repertoires in COVID-19. At the level of the study: T cells, B-cell-depleted T cells, or PBMCs provided the cDNA or gDNA that served as material.

Followed over time, Seattle patients had been enrolled while infection was active. How the authors handled the data: Amplifying reference gene primers gave estimates of nucleated cell counts. Clones were read by immunoSEQ multiplex PCR, and TCRdb kept only the in-frame ones, dropping some. V and J calls and clone size follow that table, whereas D and trimming were derived from the DNA. The sample includes about 370,000 clones, around 87% seen only once; the top ten take about 10%. The length of the CDR3 is 12 residues. Trimming pared 1 base from V and 13 bases from J, leaving 11 bases between. This sequence was found in a woman aged 25-40 years with COVID-19, enrolled during active disease. The rearrangement joins TRBV12-3 or TRBV12-4 to TRBJ1-5; weak D call: TRBD1 (6 bases). Material for sequencing was peripheral blood. CDR3 sequence: CASSLDPGHQHF. CDR3 DNA: TGTGCCAGCAGTTTAGATCCGGGACATCAGCATTTT.